A selection of T cell receptor beta chains follows, all from one sample in a study of blood T cell repertoires in COVID-19. TCRdb's table, derived via immunoSEQ multiplex PCR, lists solely in-frame clones and lacks some. This sample has some 340,000 clones, with around 87% found just once. Sequences were obtained from PBMCs or T cells enriched from blood (not recorded which). Receptors were obtained from a woman between 25 and 40 years old who had recovered from COVID-19. The CDR3 runs from the conserved cysteine through the conserved F or W. D genes are given only for firm matches. Only some rows state a clone size, as once, few, many or a class for expanded clones.

D gene | J gene | V gene | CDR3 length | clone size | CDR3 protein | CDR3 DNA
NA | TRBJ2-1 | TRBV5-5 | 12 | NA | CASSLADNEQFF | TGTGCCAGCAGCTTGGCCGACAATGAGCAGTTCTTC
NA | TRBJ1-5 | TRBV7-9 | 13 | NA | CASSPPGSGPQHF | TGTGCCAGCAGCCCGCCTGGTTCGGGGCCCCAGCATTTT
TRBD1 | TRBJ1-6 | TRBV4-2 | 17 | NA | CASSQVKGDRLLWPLHF | TGTGCCAGCAGCCAAGTAAAGGGGGACAGGTTATTGTGGCCCCTCCACTTT
TRBD1 | TRBJ1-1 | TRBV19 | 15 | NA | CASIDRGGAFAEAFF | TGTGCCAGTATCGACAGGGGGGGCGCGTTCGCTGAAGCTTTCTTT
NA | TRBJ1-3 | TRBV10-2 | 15 | NA | CASSDAGHSGNTIYF | TGCGCCAGCAGTGACGCTGGCCACTCTGGAAACACCATATATTTT
NA | TRBJ2-1 | TRBV30 | 13 | once | CAWSRGSYNEQFF | TGTGCCTGGAGCAGGGGAAGCTACAATGAGCAGTTCTTC
NA | TRBJ1-1 | TRBV6-5 | 12 | few | CASSPWGDGAFF | TGTGCCAGCAGTCCCTGGGGGGACGGGGCTTTCTTT
NA | TRBJ1-5 | TRBV18 | 14 | NA | CASSPDSVNQPQHF | TGTGCCAGCTCACCAGACAGTGTCAATCAGCCCCAGCATTTT
TRBD1 | TRBJ2-2 | TRBV18 | 15 | once | CASSSRQGNTGELFF | TGTGCCAGCTCATCTCGACAGGGTAACACCGGGGAGCTGTTTTTT
NA | TRBJ2-7 | TRBV11-2 | 15 | NA | CASSLQGSSSYEQYF | TGTGCCAGCAGCTTACAGGGGTCGAGCTCCTACGAGCAGTACTTC
TRBD1 | TRBJ2-3 | TRBV27 | 14 | few | CASSLGQGTDTQYF | TGTGCCAGCAGTTTAGGACAGGGCACAGATACGCAGTATTTT
TRBD1 | TRBJ2-7 | TRBV7-2 | 15 | NA | CASSLESGQVYEQYF | TGTGCCAGCAGCTTAGAGTCGGGACAGGTCTACGAGCAGTACTTC